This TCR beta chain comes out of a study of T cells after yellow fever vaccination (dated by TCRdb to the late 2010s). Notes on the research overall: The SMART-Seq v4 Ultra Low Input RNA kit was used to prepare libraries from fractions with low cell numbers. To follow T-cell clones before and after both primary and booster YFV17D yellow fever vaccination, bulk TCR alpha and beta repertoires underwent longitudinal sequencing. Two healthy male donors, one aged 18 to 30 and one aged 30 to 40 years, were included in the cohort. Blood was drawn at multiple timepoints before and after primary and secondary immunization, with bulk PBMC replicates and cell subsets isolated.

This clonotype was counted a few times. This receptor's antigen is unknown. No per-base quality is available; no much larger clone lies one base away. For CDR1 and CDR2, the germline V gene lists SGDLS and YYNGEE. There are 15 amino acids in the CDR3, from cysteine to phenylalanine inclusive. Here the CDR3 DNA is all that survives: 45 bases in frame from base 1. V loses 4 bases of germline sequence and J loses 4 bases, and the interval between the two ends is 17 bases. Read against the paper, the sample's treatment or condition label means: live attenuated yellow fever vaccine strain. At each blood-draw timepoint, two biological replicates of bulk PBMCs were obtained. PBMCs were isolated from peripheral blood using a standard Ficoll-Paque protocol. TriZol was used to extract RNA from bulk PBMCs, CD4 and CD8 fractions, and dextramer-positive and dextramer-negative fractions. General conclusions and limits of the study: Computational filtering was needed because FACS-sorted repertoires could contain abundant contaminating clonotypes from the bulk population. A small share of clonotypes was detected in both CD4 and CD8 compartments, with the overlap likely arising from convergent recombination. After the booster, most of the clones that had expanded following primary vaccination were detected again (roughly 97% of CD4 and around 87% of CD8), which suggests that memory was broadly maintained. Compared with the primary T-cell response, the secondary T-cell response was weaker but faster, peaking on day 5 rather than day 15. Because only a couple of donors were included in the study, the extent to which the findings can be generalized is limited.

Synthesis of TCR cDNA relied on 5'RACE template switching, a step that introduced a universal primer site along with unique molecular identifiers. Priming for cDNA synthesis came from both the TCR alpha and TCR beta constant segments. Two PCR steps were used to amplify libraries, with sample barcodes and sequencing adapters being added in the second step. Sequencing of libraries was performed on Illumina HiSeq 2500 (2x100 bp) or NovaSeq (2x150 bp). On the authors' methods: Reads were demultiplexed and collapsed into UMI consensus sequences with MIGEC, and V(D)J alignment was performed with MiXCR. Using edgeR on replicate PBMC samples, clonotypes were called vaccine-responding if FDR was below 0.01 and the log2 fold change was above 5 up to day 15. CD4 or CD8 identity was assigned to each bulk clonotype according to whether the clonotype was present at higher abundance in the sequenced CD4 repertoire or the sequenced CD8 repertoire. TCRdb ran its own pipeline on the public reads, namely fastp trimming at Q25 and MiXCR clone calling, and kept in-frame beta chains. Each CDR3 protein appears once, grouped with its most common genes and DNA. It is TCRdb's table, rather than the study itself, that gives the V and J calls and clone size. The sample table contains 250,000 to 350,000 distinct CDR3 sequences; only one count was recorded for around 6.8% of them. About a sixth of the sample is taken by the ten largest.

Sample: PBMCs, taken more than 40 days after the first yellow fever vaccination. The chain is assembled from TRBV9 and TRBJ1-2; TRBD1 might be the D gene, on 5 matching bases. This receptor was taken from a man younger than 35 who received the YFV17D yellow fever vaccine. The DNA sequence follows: TGTGCCAGCAGCTCTCCGAGACGGGGGGGCTATGGCTACACCTTC. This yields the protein CASSSPRRGGYGYTF.